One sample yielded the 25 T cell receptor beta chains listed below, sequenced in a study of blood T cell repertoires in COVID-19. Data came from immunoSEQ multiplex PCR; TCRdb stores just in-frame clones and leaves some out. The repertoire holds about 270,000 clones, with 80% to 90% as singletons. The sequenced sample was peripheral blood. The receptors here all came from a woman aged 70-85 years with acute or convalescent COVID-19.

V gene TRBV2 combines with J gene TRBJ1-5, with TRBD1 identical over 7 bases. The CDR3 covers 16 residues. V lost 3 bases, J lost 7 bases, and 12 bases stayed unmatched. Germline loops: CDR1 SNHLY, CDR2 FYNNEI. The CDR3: CASSDPGQSLVQPQHF. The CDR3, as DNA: TGTGCCAGCAGTGATCCGGGACAGAGCCTGGTACAGCCCCAGCATTTT.

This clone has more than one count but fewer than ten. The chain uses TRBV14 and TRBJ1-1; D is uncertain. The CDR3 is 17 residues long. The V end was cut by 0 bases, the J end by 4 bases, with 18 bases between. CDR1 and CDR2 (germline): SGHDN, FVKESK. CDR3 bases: TGTGCCAGCAGCCAAGATAGTCTAAAGGGAGATCGCACTGAAGCTTTCTTT. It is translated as CASSQDSLKGDRTEAFF.

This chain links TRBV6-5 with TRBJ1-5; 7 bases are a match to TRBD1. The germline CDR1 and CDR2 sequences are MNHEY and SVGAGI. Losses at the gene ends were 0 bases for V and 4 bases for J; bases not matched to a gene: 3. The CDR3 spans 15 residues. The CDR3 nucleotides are TGTGCCAGCAGTTACTCGCGCAGGGGGAATCAGCCCCAGCATTTT. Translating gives CASSYSRRGNQPQHF.

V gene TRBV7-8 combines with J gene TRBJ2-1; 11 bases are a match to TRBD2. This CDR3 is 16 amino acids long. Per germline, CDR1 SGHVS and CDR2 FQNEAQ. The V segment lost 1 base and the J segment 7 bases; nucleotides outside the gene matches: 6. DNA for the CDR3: TGTGCCAGCAGCTTAGGGGTAGCGGGGGGGCTAAATGAGCAGTTCTTC. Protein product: CASSLGVAGGLNEQFF.

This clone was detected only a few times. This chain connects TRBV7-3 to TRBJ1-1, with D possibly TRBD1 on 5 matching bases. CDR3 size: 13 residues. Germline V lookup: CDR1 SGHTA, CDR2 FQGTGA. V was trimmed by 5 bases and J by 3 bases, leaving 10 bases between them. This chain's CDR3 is CASSLLTDTEAFF. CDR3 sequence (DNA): TGTGCCAGCAGCCTCCTGACAGACACTGAAGCTTTCTTT.

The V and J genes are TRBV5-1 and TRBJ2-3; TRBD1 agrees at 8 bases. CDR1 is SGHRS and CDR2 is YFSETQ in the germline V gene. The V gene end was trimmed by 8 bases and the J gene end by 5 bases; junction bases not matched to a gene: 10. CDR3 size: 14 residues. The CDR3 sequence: CASRASGGRDTQYF. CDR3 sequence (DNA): TGCGCCAGTAGAGCTTCAGGGGGCCGAGATACGCAGTATTTT.

The CDR3 nucleotides are TGTGCCAGCAGCTTCAGACAGGGGGGACCTAGCTATGGCTACACCTTC. Amino acids: CASSFRQGGPSYGYTF. The V call is TRBV7-2, the J call TRBJ1-2; 9 bases agree with TRBD1. This CDR3 has 16 amino acids. Germline assignment: CDR1 SGHTA and CDR2 FQGNSA. Trimming removed 3 bases from V and 4 bases from J; junction bases left unmatched: 9.

CDR3 nucleotide sequence: TGTGCCAGCAGTTACTCGAGTAACAATCAGCCCCAGCATTTT. It yields the protein CASSYSSNNQPQHF. The V gene is TRBV6-2 or TRBV6-3, the J gene TRBJ1-5; D uncertain. Germline CDR1 MNHEY, CDR2 SVGEGT. The CDR3 runs 14 residues. V lost 0 bases and J 3 bases, leaving 6 bases between the germline ends.

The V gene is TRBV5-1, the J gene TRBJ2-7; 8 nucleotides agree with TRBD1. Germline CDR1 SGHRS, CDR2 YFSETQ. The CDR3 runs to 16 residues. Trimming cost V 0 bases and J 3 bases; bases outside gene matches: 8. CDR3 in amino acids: CASSLGGGQGNYEQYF. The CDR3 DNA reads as TGCGCCAGCAGCTTGGGTGGTGGACAGGGTAACTACGAGCAGTACTTC. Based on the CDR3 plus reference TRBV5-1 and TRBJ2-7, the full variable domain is KAGVTQTPRYLIKTRGQQVTLSCSPISGHRSVSWYQQTPGQGLQFLFEYFSETQRNKGNFPGRFSGRQFSNSRSEMNVSTLELGDSALYLCASSLGGGQGNYEQYFGPGTRLTVT.

The CDR3 DNA reads TGTGCCAGCAGTACCTACAGGGGGAACACTGAAGCTTTCTTT. Its translation: CASSTYRGNTEAFF. V and J are TRBV2 and TRBJ1-1, with TRBD1 identical over 7 bases. This CDR3 contains 14 residues. The V gene end was trimmed by 5 bases and the J gene end by 1 base; junction bases not matched to a gene: 4. Germline lookup yields CDR1 SNHLY and CDR2 FYNNEI.

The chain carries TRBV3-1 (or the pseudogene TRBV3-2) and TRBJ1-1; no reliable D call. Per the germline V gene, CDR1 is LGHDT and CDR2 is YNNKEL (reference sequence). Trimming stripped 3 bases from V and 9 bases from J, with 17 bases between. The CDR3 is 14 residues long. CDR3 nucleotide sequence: TGTGCCAGCAGCCAGGTGCCCTCAGCGCCTAAAGCTTTCTTT. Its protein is CASSQVPSAPKAFF.

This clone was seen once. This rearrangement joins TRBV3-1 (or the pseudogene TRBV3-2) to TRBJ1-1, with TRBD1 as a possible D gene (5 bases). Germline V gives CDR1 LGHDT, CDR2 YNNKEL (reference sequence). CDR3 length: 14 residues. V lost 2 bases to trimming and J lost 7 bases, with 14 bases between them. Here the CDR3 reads CASSQSGWGGEAFF. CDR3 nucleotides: TGTGCCAGCAGCCAATCAGGGTGGGGCGGTGAAGCTTTCTTT.

The CDR3 DNA sequence: TGTGCCAGCTCACCTCAGGGCTTCTATGGCTACACCTTC. It encodes CASSPQGFYGYTF. This chain joins TRBV18 and TRBJ1-2, with D perhaps TRBD1 (5 bases). The length of the CDR3 is 13 residues. Germline assignment: CDR1 KGHSH and CDR2 LQKENI. The V gene lost 3 bases and the J gene lost 4 bases, with 9 bases spanning the gap.

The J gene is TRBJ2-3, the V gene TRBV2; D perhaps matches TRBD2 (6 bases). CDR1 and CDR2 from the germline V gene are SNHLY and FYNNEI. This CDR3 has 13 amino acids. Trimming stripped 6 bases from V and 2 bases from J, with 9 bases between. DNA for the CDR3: TGTGCCAGCAGGGGGGAGGCCACAGATACGCAGTATTTT. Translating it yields CASRGEATDTQYF.

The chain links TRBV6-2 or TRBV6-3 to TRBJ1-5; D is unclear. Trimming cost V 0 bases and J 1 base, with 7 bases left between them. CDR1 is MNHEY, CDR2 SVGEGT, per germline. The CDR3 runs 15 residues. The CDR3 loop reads CASSYSRKSNQPQHF. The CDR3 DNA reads TGTGCCAGCAGTTACTCGAGAAAAAGCAATCAGCCCCAGCATTTT.

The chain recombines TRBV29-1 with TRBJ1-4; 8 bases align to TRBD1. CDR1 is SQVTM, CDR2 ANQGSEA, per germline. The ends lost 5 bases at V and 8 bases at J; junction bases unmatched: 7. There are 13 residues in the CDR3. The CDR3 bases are TGCAGCGTTCAGGGGGCGCAAGGGGAAAAACTGTTTTTT. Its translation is CSVQGAQGEKLFF.

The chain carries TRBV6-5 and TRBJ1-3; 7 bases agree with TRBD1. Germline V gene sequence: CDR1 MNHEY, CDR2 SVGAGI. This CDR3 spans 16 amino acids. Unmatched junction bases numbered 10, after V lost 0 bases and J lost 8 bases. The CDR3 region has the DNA TGTGCCAGCAGTTACTCACAGACAGGGATTGGGTACACCATATATTTT. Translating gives CASSYSQTGIGYTIYF.

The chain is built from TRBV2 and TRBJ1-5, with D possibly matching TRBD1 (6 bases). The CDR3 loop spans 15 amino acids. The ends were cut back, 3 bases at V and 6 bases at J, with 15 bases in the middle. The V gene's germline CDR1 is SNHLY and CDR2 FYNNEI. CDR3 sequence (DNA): TGTGCCAGCAGTGAGACCGCAGGGGTATTTCAGCCCCAGCATTTT. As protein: CASSETAGVFQPQHF. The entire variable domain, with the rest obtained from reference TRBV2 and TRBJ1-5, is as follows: EPEVTQTPSHQVTQMGQEVILRCVPISNHLYFYWYRQILGQKVEFLVSFYNNEISEKSEIFDDQFSVERPDGSNFTLKIRSTKLEDSAMYFCASSETAGVFQPQHFGDGTRLSIL.

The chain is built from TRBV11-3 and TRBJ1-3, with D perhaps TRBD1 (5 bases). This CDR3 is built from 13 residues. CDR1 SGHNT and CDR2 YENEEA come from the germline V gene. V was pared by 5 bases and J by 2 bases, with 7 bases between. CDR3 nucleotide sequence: TGTGCCAGCAGCCGGGGGGCTGGAAACACCATATATTTT. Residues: CASSRGAGNTIYF. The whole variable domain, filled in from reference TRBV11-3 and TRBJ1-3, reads EAGVVQSPRYKIIEKKQPVAFWCNPISGHNTLYWYLQNLGQGPELLIRYENEEAVDDSQLPKDRFSAERLKGVDSTLKIQPAELGDSAVYLCASSRGAGNTIYFGEGSWLTVV.

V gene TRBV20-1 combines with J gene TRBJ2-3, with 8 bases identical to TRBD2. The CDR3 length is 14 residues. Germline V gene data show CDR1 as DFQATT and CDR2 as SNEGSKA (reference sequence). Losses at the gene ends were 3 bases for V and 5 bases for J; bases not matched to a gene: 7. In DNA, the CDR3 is TGCAGTGCTAGTGGCGGGGGGTGGAGAGATACGCAGTATTTT. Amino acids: CSASGGGWRDTQYF.

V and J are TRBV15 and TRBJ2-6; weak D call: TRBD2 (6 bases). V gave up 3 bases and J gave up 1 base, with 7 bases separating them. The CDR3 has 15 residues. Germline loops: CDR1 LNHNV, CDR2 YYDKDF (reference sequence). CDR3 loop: CATSSGGSGANVLTF. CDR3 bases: TGTGCCACCAGCAGTGGGGGGTCTGGGGCCAACGTCCTGACTTTC.

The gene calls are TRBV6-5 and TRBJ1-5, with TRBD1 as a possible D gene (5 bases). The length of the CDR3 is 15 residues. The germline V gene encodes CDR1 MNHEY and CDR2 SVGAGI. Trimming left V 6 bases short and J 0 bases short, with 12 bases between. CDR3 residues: CASSITGLSNQPQHF. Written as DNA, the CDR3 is TGTGCCAGCAGCATAACGGGACTTAGCAATCAGCCCCAGCATTTT.

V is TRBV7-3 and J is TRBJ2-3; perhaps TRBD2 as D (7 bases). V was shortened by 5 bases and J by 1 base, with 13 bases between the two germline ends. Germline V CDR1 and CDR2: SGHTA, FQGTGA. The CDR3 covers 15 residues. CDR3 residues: CASSIRGGGTDTQYF. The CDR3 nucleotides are TGTGCCAGCAGCATAAGGGGGGGTGGCACAGATACGCAGTATTTT.

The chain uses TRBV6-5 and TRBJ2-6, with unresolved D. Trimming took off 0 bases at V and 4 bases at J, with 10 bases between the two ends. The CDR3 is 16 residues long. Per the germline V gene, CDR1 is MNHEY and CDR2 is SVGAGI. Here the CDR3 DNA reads TGTGCCAGCAGTTACTCAGGAGTACACGGGGCCAACGTCCTGACTTTC. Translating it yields CASSYSGVHGANVLTF.

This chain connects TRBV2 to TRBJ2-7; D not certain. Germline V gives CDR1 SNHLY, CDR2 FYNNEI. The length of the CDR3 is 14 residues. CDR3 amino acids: CAYRDGRYPYEQYF. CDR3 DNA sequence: TGTGCATACAGAGACGGCCGGTACCCCTACGAGCAGTACTTC.